Each of the 27 T cell receptor beta chains below was sequenced from the same sample in a study of Graves' ophthalmopathy and Graves' hyperthyroidism. Amplifying from RNA transcripts, the study obtained TCR beta CDR3 regions. HTBI-primed first-round RT-PCR preceded second-round multiplex PCR. TCRdb re-derived calls from the multiplex PCR reads in MiXCR, one entry per CDR3 protein. The table lists about half a million distinct CDR3 sequences, approximately 15% of them singletons. The sample consisted of blood. All receptors derive from a woman aged 30 to 39 with Graves' ophthalmopathy.

This clonotype has only a few counts. This rearrangement joins TRBV10-3 to TRBJ1-6; a possible D gene is TRBD1 (5 bases). The CDR3 is 13 residues long. With 9 bases removed from V and 5 bases from J, the gap between germline ends came to 11 bases. CDR1 is ENHRY, CDR2 SYGVKD, per germline. In nucleotides, the CDR3 is TGTGCCATGGGGACGGCGCATAATTCACCCCTCCACTTT. It specifies CAMGTAHNSPLHF.

This clonotype showed up many times. The rearrangement links TRBV29-1 to TRBJ2-7; 7 bases agree with TRBD1. The ends lost 4 bases at V and 6 bases at J; junction bases unmatched: 3. The CDR3 consists of 11 residues. Germline V gene sequence: CDR1 SQVTM, CDR2 ANQGSEA. The CDR3 region is CSVATGVEQYF. CDR3 DNA sequence: TGCAGCGTTGCCACAGGGGTCGAGCAGTACTTC.

This clonotype showed up many times. The rearrangement uses TRBV6-1 and TRBJ1-5, with a possible D match to TRBD1 (5 bases). The CDR3 has 15 amino acids. V was pared by 6 bases and J by 4 bases, with 16 bases between. Germline V gene data show CDR1 as MNHNS and CDR2 as SASEGT. The CDR3 sequence is CASSENRQQNQPQHF. Written as DNA, the CDR3 is TGTGCCAGCAGCGAGAATAGACAGCAGAATCAGCCCCAGCATTTT.

This clonotype was seen many times. The rearrangement joins TRBV5-1 to TRBJ2-7, with D uncertain. The germline gives CDR1 SGHRS, CDR2 YFSETQ. V was cut by 0 bases and J by 7 bases, with 11 bases left in between. There are 13 residues in the CDR3. This CDR3 is CASSLGLGREQYF. The CDR3 DNA is TGCGCCAGCAGCTTGGGACTGGGCAGAGAGCAGTACTTC.

This clonotype was recorded at least ten times. The rearrangement uses TRBV19 and TRBJ2-5; 11 nucleotides match TRBD1. From germline, CDR1 is LNHDA and CDR2 SQIVND (reference sequence). The CDR3 sequence is 17 residues long. The V gene end was trimmed by 5 bases and the J gene end by 5 bases; junction bases not matched to a gene: 13. DNA for the CDR3: TGTGCCAGTAGTCCATTCTCCTGGACAGGGGGCAGGGAGACCCAGTACTTC. It specifies CASSPFSWTGGRETQYF.

This clonotype was seen at least ten times. The chain couples TRBV28 to TRBJ2-7; the D gene is possibly TRBD1 (5 bases). The CDR3 is 15 residues long. Trimming removed 5 bases from V and 1 base from J, with 15 bases in between. Germline loops: CDR1 MDHEN, CDR2 SYDVKM. CDR3 loop: CASSPSRVGSYEQYF. DNA of the CDR3: TGTGCCAGCAGTCCATCCAGGGTGGGGTCCTACGAGCAGTACTTC.

Ten or more counts support this clonotype. V and J are TRBV14 and TRBJ2-4, with a weak D call TRBD2 (6 bases). Germline loops: CDR1 SGHDN, CDR2 FVKESK. CDR3 size: 16 residues. V lost 4 bases and J lost 1, with 14 bases in between. Here the CDR3 reads CASSRYGLAAKNIQYF. The DNA of the CDR3 is TGTGCCAGCAGCCGCTACGGCCTAGCGGCCAAAAACATTCAGTACTTC.

This chain uses TRBV28 with TRBJ1-2; a weak D match, TRBD1 (5 bases). The V end was cut by 3 bases, the J end by 4 bases, with 12 bases between. CDR3 length: 14 residues. The germline gives CDR1 MDHEN, CDR2 SYDVKM. This CDR3 is CASSFPGAGYGYTF. The CDR3 bases are TGTGCCAGCAGTTTCCCCGGGGCCGGCTATGGCTACACCTTC.

This clonotype was picked up many times. The chain is built from TRBV6-1 and TRBJ1-2; D gene uncertain. With 2 bases removed from V and 0 bases from J, the gap between germline ends came to 7 bases. From germline, CDR1 is MNHNS and CDR2 SASEGT. There are 14 residues in the CDR3. The DNA for the CDR3 is TGTGCCAGCAGTGAAATCGGAGCTAACTATGGCTACACCTTC. The encoded protein is CASSEIGANYGYTF.

This clonotype showed up many times. The chain couples TRBV6-5 to TRBJ2-2; tentatively, D is TRBD1 (5 bases). The V and J ends lost 6 bases and 7 bases respectively, with 24 bases between them. The CDR3 covers 17 residues. The germline V gene encodes CDR1 MNHEY and CDR2 SVGAGI. CDR3 DNA: TGTGCCAGCAGCTTAATAAAGGCGGCGGAAAGGGGCGGGGAGCTGTTTTTT. This translates into CASSLIKAAERGGELFF.

This clonotype has a count of ten or more. The V and J genes are TRBV6-1 and TRBJ1-2; a possible D gene is TRBD1 (5 bases). The CDR3 contains 15 residues. Germline CDR1 and CDR2: MNHNS and SASEGT. Trimming stripped 7 bases from V and 4 bases from J, with 19 bases between. The CDR3 nucleotides are TGTGCCAGCACCCTGGACCTAACGGGACCCTATGGCTACACCTTC. It translates to CASTLDLTGPYGYTF.

The chain has TRBV6-5 and TRBJ1-6; D possibly corresponds to TRBD1 (5 bases). CDR3 size: 17 residues. The V gene lost 4 bases and the J gene lost 3 bases, with 16 bases spanning the gap. CDR1 and CDR2 from the germline V gene are MNHEY and SVGAGI. The CDR3 nucleotides are TGTGCCAGCAGTTGGGGACGGGTGAAGAGCTATAATTCACCCCTCCACTTT. Its translation: CASSWGRVKSYNSPLHF.

V gene TRBV18 combines with J gene TRBJ1-1, with 10 bases identical to TRBD1. The CDR3 runs to 16 residues. Germline V CDR1 and CDR2: KGHSH, LQKENI. V was pared by 3 bases and J by 1 base, with 5 bases of the junction left unmatched. CDR3 nucleotides: TGTGCCAGCTCACCGCGGGGACAGGGGTCGAACACTGAAGCTTTCTTT. Residues: CASSPRGQGSNTEAFF. Complete variable domain (other parts from reference TRBV18 and TRBJ1-1): NAGVMQNPRHLVRRRGQEARLRCSPMKGHSHVYWYRQLPEEGLKFMVYLQKENIIDESGMPKERFSAEFPKEGPSILRIQQVVRGDSAAYFCASSPRGQGSNTEAFFGQGTRLTVV.

This clonotype was recorded many times. The V call is TRBV6-1, the J call TRBJ2-7; 8 bases match TRBD1. From germline, CDR1 is MNHNS and CDR2 SASEGT. V gave up 8 bases and J gave up 2 bases; unmatched junction bases: 8. CDR3 length: 14 residues. CDR3 coding DNA: TGTGCCAGCGGGGTGGACAGGGTTCCCTACGAGCAGTACTTC. It translates to CASGVDRVPYEQYF.

Ten or more counts support this clonotype. The chain carries TRBV20-1 and TRBJ1-2; D is unresolved. V shed 5 bases and J shed 2 bases, with 15 bases lying between them. Germline V lookup: CDR1 DFQATT, CDR2 SNEGSKA (reference sequence). The CDR3 extends over 14 amino acids. The CDR3 DNA is TGCAGTGCTCCCCCCGGCCCCGGGAACTATGGCTACACCTTC. Its translation is CSAPPGPGNYGYTF.

The rearrangement joins TRBV19 to TRBJ1-1, with 10 bases fitting TRBD1. V gave up 4 bases and J gave up 3 bases; unmatched junction bases: 8. The CDR3 consists of 16 residues. Germline-derived CDR1 and CDR2 are LNHDA and SQIVND (reference sequence). The CDR3 bases are TGTGCCAGTAGTACGTCGACCGGGACAGGGGACACTGAAGCTTTCTTT. It translates to CASSTSTGTGDTEAFF.

This clonotype was counted only a few times. The rearrangement uses TRBV10-1 and TRBJ2-5; unclear D gene. Germline CDR1 and CDR2: WNHNN and SYGVQD (reference sequence). V lost 0 bases and J 1 base, leaving 6 bases between the germline ends. This CDR3 has 14 amino acids. The CDR3 nucleotides read TGCGCCAGCAGTGAGTCGACGCTCCAAGAGACCCAGTACTTC. Translated, it gives CASSESTLQETQYF.

The chain uses TRBV6-5 and TRBJ2-5; D perhaps matches TRBD1 (6 bases). The V and J ends lost 5 bases and 1 base respectively, with 14 bases between them. The germline CDR1 and CDR2 sequences are MNHEY and SVGAGI. The CDR3 contains 15 residues. The DNA of the CDR3 is TGTGCCAGCAGTAACCAGGGGCTCCTCCAAGAGACCCAGTACTTC. Translation: CASSNQGLLQETQYF.

This clonotype was counted ten times or more. The chain joins TRBV30 to TRBJ1-3, with D unclear. The ends were cut back, 4 bases at V and 6 bases at J, with 16 bases in the middle. CDR1 is GTSNPN and CDR2 is SVGIG in the germline V gene (reference sequence). The CDR3 extends over 14 amino acids. The CDR3 sequence: CAWTPSPGLNTIYF. CDR3 DNA sequence: TGTGCCTGGACCCCAAGCCCCGGCTTAAACACCATATATTTT.

This clonotype was detected only a few times. The rearrangement uses TRBV15 and TRBJ2-1; 9 nucleotides match TRBD1. The germline gives CDR1 LNHNV, CDR2 YYDKDF (reference sequence). The V segment lost 3 bases and the J segment 5 bases; nucleotides outside the gene matches: 8. The CDR3 is 16 amino acids. CDR3 coding DNA: TGTGCCACCAGCAGCCGGGACAGGGTGATGGACAATGAGCAGTTCTTC. Its protein is CATSSRDRVMDNEQFF.

This clonotype has ten or more counts. The chain links TRBV2 to TRBJ1-5; a weak D match, TRBD1 (5 bases). This CDR3 has 14 residues. V lost 3 bases, J lost 6 bases, and 12 bases lay in between. Germline loops: CDR1 SNHLY, CDR2 FYNNEI. Here the CDR3 reads CASSDGQGTQPQHF. The CDR3 nucleotides are TGTGCCAGCAGTGACGGCCAGGGTACTCAGCCCCAGCATTTT.

V is TRBV6-1 and J is TRBJ1-2, with TRBD1 identical over 7 bases. CDR1 is MNHNS, CDR2 SASEGT, per germline. This CDR3 is built from 14 residues. Trimming removed 2 bases from V and 4 bases from J; junction bases left unmatched: 4. The CDR3 sequence is CASSEFDRVYGYTF. The CDR3 nucleotides read TGTGCCAGCAGTGAATTCGACAGGGTCTATGGCTACACCTTC.

This clonotype showed up many times. CDR3 residues: CAISDRTPRTGELFF. In DNA form, the CDR3 reads TGTGCCATCAGTGACCGAACTCCGCGGACCGGGGAGCTGTTTTTT. The V and J genes are TRBV10-3 and TRBJ2-2; D is undetermined. V dropped 3 bases and J dropped 5 bases, with 13 bases sitting between them. CDR3 size: 15 residues. Germline CDR1 and CDR2: ENHRY and SYGVKD.

The chain is built from TRBV2 and TRBJ1-6; 8 bases line up with TRBD1. Germline V gene data show CDR1 as SNHLY and CDR2 as FYNNEI. The CDR3 is made up of 13 amino acids. The ends lost 11 bases at V and 6 bases at J; junction bases unmatched: 6. CDR3 coding DNA: TGTGCCGGCCTCGGACAGGGTAATTCACCCCTCCACTTT. Amino acid sequence: CAGLGQGNSPLHF.

This clonotype occurred many times. The chain links TRBV27 to TRBJ2-7, with TRBD1 matching 7 bases. The CDR3 extends over 15 amino acids. The J segment lost 3 bases and the V segment lost 3 bases, leaving 8 bases of the junction unmatched. Germline V gene sequence: CDR1 MNHEY, CDR2 SMNVEV (reference sequence). The CDR3 DNA reads TGTGCCAGCAGTTTCGGTTGGCAGGGGGTCTACGAGCAGTACTTC. It specifies CASSFGWQGVYEQYF.

The V and J genes are TRBV6-1 and TRBJ1-5, with a possible D match to TRBD1 (6 bases). The length of the CDR3 is 15 residues. V lost 6 bases to trimming and J lost 3 bases, with 15 bases between them. Germline CDR1 MNHNS, CDR2 SASEGT. Written as DNA, the CDR3 is TGTGCCAGCAGGACAGGACGGGATATCAATCAGCCCCAGCATTTT. This translates into CASRTGRDINQPQHF.

This clonotype was counted many times. This rearrangement joins TRBV24-1 to TRBJ1-5; 7 bases are a match to TRBD1. Germline CDR1 and CDR2: KGHDR and SFDVKD. V dropped 7 bases and J dropped 4; count of bases not matched to a gene: 21. This CDR3 region has 19 residues. The CDR3 nucleotides are TGTGCCACCAGCATCCGGGACAGCCTGTACGGTTGGGCTAATCAGCCCCAGCATTTT. It yields the protein CATSIRDSLYGWANQPQHF.